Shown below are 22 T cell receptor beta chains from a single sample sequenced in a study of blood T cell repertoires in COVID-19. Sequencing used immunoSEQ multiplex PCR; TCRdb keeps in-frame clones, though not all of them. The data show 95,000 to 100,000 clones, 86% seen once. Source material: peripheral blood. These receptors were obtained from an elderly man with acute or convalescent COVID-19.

CDR3 DNA sequence: TGTGCCAGCAGTTTAAATTTGGTAGGTGGGACACCCTCCTACGAGCAGTACTTC. The encoded protein is CASSLNLVGGTPSYEQYF. The chain employs TRBV28 and TRBJ2-7, with D tentatively TRBD1 (6 bases). The CDR3 is 18 amino acids. Germline CDR1 MDHEN, CDR2 SYDVKM. V lost 2 bases and J 0 bases, leaving 20 bases between the germline ends.

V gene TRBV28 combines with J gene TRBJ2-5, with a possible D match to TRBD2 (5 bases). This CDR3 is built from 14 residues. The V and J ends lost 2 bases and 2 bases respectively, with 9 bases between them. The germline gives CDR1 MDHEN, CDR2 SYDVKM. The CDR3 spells CASSLQTGQETQYF. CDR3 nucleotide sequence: TGTGCCAGCAGTTTACAGACGGGACAAGAGACCCAGTACTTC.

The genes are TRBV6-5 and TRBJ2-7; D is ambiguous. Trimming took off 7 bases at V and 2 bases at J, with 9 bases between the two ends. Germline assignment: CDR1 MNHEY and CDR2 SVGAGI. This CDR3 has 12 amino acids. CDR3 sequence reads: CASTGTPYEQYF. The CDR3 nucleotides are TGTGCCAGCACTGGCACCCCCTACGAGCAGTACTTC.

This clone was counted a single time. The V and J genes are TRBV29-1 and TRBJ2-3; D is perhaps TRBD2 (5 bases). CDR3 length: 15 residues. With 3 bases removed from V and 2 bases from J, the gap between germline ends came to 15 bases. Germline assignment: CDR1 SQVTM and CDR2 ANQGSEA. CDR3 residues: CSVDTAERDTDTQYF. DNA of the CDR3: TGCAGCGTTGATACGGCAGAGAGGGACACAGATACGCAGTATTTT.

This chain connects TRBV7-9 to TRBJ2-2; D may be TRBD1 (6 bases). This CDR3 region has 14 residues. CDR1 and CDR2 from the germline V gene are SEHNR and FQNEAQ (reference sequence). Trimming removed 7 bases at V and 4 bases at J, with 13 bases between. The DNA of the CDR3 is TGTGCCAGCACCCAAAGGGGGTTCACCGGGGAGCTGTTTTTT. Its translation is CASTQRGFTGELFF.

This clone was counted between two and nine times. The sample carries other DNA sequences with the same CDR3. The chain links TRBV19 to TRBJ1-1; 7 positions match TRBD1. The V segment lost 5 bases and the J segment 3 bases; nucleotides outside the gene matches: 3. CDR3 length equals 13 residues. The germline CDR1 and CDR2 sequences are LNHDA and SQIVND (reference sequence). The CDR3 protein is CASSLQGDTEAFF. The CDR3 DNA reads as TGTGCCAGTAGTCTTCAGGGGGACACTGAAGCTTTCTTT.

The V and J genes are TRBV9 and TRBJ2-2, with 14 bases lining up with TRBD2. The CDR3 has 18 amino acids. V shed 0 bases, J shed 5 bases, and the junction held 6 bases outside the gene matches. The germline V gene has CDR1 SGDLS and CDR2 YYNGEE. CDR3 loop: CASSVDPGLAGVTGELFF. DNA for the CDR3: TGTGCCAGCAGCGTAGATCCGGGACTAGCGGGAGTTACCGGGGAGCTGTTTTTT.

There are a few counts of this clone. CDR3 sequence (DNA): TGTGCCAGCAGCAGCGGGACAGGGTTTGGCACCGGGGAGCTGTTTTTT. Translation: CASSSGTGFGTGELFF. The chain couples TRBV5-4 to TRBJ2-2; TRBD1 matches at 9 bases. CDR1 SGHNT and CDR2 YYREEE come from the germline V gene (reference sequence). With V trimmed by 4 bases and J by 4 bases, 8 bases remained unmatched. The CDR3 contains 16 residues.

The DNA of the CDR3 is TGTGCCAGCAGTTCCTACTCCGGGACAGGGGGCTTGTCGACCGGGGAGCTGTTTTTT. Its protein is CASSSYSGTGGLSTGELFF. The V and J genes are TRBV27 and TRBJ2-2; TRBD1 agrees at 12 bases. The CDR3 loop spans 19 amino acids. V was clipped by 4 bases and J by 5 bases; unmatched bases: 14. CDR1 and CDR2 (germline): MNHEY, SMNVEV (reference sequence).

The CDR3 is CASSPRTGSYEQYF. CDR3 coding DNA: TGTGCCAGCAGTCCGAGGACAGGGAGCTACGAGCAGTACTTC. V gene TRBV27 combines with J gene TRBJ2-7; TRBD1 matches at 8 bases. Germline V gene lookup returns CDR1 MNHEY and CDR2 SMNVEV (reference sequence). The CDR3 is 14 residues long. Trimming at V came to 5 bases and at J to 3 bases, leaving 6 bases not matched to a gene.

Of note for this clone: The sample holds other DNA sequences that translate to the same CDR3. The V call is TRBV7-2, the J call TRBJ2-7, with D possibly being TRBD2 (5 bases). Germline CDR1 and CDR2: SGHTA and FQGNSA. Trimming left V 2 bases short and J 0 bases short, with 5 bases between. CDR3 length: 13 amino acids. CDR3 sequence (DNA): TGTGCCAGCAGCTTAAGCGGCTCCTACGAGCAGTACTTC. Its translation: CASSLSGSYEQYF.

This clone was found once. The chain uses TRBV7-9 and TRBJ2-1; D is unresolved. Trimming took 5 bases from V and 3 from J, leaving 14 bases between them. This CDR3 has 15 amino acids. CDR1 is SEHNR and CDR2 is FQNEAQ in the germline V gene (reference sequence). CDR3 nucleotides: TGTGCCAGCAGCCCCCCCGGCAGGATCTACAATGAGCAGTTCTTC. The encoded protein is CASSPPGRIYNEQFF. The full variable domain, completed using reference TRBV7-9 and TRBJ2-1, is DTGVSQNPRHKITKRGQNVTFRCDPISEHNRLYWYRQTLGQGPEFLTYFQNEAQLEKSRLLSDRFSAERPKGSFSTLEIQRTEQGDSAMYLCASSPPGRIYNEQFFGPGTRLTVL.

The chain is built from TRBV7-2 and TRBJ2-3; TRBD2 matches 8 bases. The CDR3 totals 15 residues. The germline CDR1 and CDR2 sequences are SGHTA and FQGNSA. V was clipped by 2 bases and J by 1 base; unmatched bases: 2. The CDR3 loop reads CASSLTGGGTDTQYF. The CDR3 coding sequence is TGTGCCAGCAGCTTAACGGGAGGGGGCACAGATACGCAGTATTTT.

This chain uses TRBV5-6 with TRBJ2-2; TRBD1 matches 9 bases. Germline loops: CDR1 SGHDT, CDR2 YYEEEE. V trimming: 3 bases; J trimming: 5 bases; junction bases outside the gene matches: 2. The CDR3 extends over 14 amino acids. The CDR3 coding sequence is TGTGCCAGCAGCTGGGGACAGGGAACCGGGGAGCTGTTTTTT. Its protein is CASSWGQGTGELFF. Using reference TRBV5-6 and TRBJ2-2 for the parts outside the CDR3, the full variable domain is DAGVTQSPTHLIKTRGQQVTLRCSPKSGHDTVSWYQQALGQGPQFIFQYYEEEERQRGNFPDRFSGHQFPNYSSELNVNALLLGDSALYLCASSWGQGTGELFFGEGSRLTVL.

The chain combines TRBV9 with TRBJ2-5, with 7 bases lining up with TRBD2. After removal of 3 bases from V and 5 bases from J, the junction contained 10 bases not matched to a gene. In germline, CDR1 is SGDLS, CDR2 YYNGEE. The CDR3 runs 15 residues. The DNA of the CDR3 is TGTGCCAGCAGCGCCGGAAGTGGGGGGGAGGAGACCCAGTACTTC. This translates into CASSAGSGGEETQYF.

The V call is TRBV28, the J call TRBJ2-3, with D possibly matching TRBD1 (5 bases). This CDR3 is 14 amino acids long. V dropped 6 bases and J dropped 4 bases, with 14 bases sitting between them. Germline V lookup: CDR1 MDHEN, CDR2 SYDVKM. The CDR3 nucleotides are TGTGCCAGCAGACAGACAGATCTCCCAGATACGCAGTATTTT. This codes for CASRQTDLPDTQYF.

The CDR3 region has the DNA TGTGCCAGCAGCTCAGGAGGTCCTAAACCGGGACAGGGGGCACACACCATATATTTT. Translation: CASSSGGPKPGQGAHTIYF. The chain recombines TRBV5-4 with TRBJ1-3, with 12 bases lining up with TRBD1. Losses at the gene ends were 3 bases for V and 8 bases for J; bases not matched to a gene: 18. CDR3 length: 19 amino acids. Germline V CDR1 and CDR2: SGHNT, YYREEE (reference sequence).

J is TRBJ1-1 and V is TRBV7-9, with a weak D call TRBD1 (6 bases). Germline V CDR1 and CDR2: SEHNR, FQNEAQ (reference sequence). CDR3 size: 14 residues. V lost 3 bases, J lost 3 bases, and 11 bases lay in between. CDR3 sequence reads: CASSLSGADTEAFF. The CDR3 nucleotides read TGTGCCAGCAGCTTGTCAGGGGCCGACACTGAAGCTTTCTTT.

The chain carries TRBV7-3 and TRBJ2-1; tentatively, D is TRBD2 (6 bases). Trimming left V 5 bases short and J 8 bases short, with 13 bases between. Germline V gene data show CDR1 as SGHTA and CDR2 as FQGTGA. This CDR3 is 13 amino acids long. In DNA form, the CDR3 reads TGTGCCAGCAGCGTGACTAGAAGTCATGAGCAGTTCTTC. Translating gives CASSVTRSHEQFF.

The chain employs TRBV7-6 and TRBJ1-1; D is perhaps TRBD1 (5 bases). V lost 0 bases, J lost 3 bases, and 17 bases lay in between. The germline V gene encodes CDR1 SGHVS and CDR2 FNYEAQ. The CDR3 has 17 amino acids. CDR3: CASSLAVRQGDDTEAFF. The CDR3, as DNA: TGTGCCAGCAGCTTAGCGGTGAGGCAGGGTGACGACACTGAAGCTTTCTTT.

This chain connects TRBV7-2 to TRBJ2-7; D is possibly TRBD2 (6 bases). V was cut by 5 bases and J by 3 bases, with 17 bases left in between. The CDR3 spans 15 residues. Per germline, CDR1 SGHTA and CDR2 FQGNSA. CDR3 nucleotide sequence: TGTGCCAGCAGCCTAAAGGTCGGGACTTTCTACGAGCAGTACTTC. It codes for CASSLKVGTFYEQYF.

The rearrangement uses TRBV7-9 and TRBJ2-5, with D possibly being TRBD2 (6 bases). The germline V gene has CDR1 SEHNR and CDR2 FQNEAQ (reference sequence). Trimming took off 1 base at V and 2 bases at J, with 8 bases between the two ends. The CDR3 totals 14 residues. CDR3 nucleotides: TGTGCCAGCAGCTTAGGGGGACTGCAAGAGACCCAGTACTTC. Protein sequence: CASSLGGLQETQYF.